This is a list of T cell receptor beta chains from one sample in a study of cytomegalovirus exposure and HLA in healthy donors. Clones were sequenced by immunoSEQ multiplex PCR, and TCRdb holds only the in-frame ones, with some missing. Of 100,000 to 150,000 clones in the sample, around 78% were seen once. The sequenced sample consisted of PBMCs. These receptors originate from a man between 18 and 35 years old in good health and CMV-seropositive. CDR3s include the opening cysteine and the closing phenylalanine or tryptophan. Fields, in order: V gene, clone size, D gene, J gene, CDR3 DNA, CDR3 protein. A D gene is named only where the DNA matches it firmly. Part of the rows lack a size; the others show once, few, many or a class for expanded clones.

V gene: TRBV7-8; clone size: NA; D gene: TRBD1; J gene: TRBJ1-2; CDR3 DNA: TGTGCCAGCAGCTTTACCGGGACAGGGGTTAACTATGGCTACACCTTC; CDR3 protein: CASSFTGTGVNYGYTF
V gene: TRBV10-3; clone size: NA; D gene: NA; J gene: TRBJ2-3; CDR3 DNA: TGTGCCATCAGTGACCTCACAGGGACAGATACGCAGTATTTT; CDR3 protein: CAISDLTGTDTQYF
V gene: TRBV5-6; clone size: NA; D gene: TRBD1; J gene: TRBJ1-2; CDR3 DNA: TGTGCCAGCAGTTGGGGGACAGCACCATATGGCTACACCTTC; CDR3 protein: CASSWGTAPYGYTF
V gene: TRBV4-1; clone size: NA; D gene: NA; J gene: TRBJ1-3; CDR3 DNA: TGCGCCAGCAGCCGAGAGGCAGACTCTGGAAACACCATATATTTT; CDR3 protein: CASSREADSGNTIYF
V gene: TRBV11-2; clone size: NA; D gene: TRBD1; J gene: TRBJ2-1; CDR3 DNA: TGTGCCAGCAGCGAGAGGACAGGGGGTAACAATGAGCAGTTCTTC; CDR3 protein: CASSERTGGNNEQFF
V gene: TRBV27; clone size: NA; D gene: NA; J gene: TRBJ2-2; CDR3 DNA: TGTGCCAGCAGTAGGAGTATCAACACCGGGGAGCTGTTTTTT; CDR3 protein: CASSRSINTGELFF
V gene: TRBV10-1; clone size: few; D gene: TRBD2; J gene: TRBJ2-7; CDR3 DNA: TGCGCCAGCACCTTCCCCGGGACTAGCGTAACCTACGAGCAGTACTTC; CDR3 protein: CASTFPGTSVTYEQYF
V gene: TRBV5-5; clone size: NA; D gene: TRBD2; J gene: TRBJ2-7; CDR3 DNA: TGTGCCAGCAGCTTTAGCGGGGGGGCGGTCGAGCAGTACTTC; CDR3 protein: CASSFSGGAVEQYF
V gene: TRBV21-1; clone size: NA; D gene: NA; J gene: TRBJ1-4; CDR3 DNA: TGTGCCAGCAGCAAAGTAGGCGGGACAGGGAGCGAAAAACTGTTTTTT; CDR3 protein: CASSKVGGTGSEKLFF
V gene: TRBV10-2; clone size: NA; D gene: NA; J gene: TRBJ2-7; CDR3 DNA: TGCGCCAGCAGTGGAGAGGCAGGGGACTACAAGCAGTACTTC; CDR3 protein: CASSGEAGDYKQYF
V gene: TRBV7-8; clone size: NA; D gene: NA; J gene: TRBJ2-7; CDR3 DNA: TGTGCCAGCAGCCAGAGGCGTCTAGCTAACGACGAGCAGTACTTC; CDR3 protein: CASSQRRLANDEQYF
V gene: TRBV25-1; clone size: NA; D gene: NA; J gene: TRBJ1-4; CDR3 DNA: TGTGCCAGCAGTGAAGGGAGAGAAAAACTGTTTTTT; CDR3 protein: CASSEGREKLFF
V gene: TRBV10-3; clone size: NA; D gene: TRBD2; J gene: TRBJ2-5; CDR3 DNA: TGTGCCATCTCTAGCGGCCTACAAGAGACCCAGTACTTC; CDR3 protein: CAISSGLQETQYF
V gene: TRBV19; clone size: NA; D gene: TRBD1; J gene: TRBJ1-2; CDR3 DNA: TGTGCCAGTAGCCAGGGACAGCTCTATGGCTACACCTTC; CDR3 protein: CASSQGQLYGYTF
V gene: TRBV7-3; clone size: once; D gene: TRBD1; J gene: TRBJ1-1; CDR3 DNA: TGTGCCAGCAGCATAGGACAGGGGCACACTGAAGCTTTCTTT; CDR3 protein: CASSIGQGHTEAFF
V gene: TRBV7-9; clone size: NA; D gene: NA; J gene: TRBJ2-2; CDR3 DNA: TGTGCCAGCAGCGAAGGGCAGGGGCGGACCGGGGAGCTGTTTTTT; CDR3 protein: CASSEGQGRTGELFF
V gene: TRBV7-9; clone size: NA; D gene: NA; J gene: TRBJ1-2; CDR3 DNA: TGTGCCAGCAGCCCCCCCTTGGGCGCTAACTATGGCTACACCTTC; CDR3 protein: CASSPPLGANYGYTF
V gene: TRBV28; clone size: NA; D gene: TRBD1; J gene: TRBJ2-3; CDR3 DNA: TGTGCCAGCAGTTCTTACCGGGGACAGGGGGACGATACGCAGTATTTT; CDR3 protein: CASSSYRGQGDDTQYF
V gene: TRBV18; clone size: NA; D gene: NA; J gene: TRBJ2-6; CDR3 DNA: TGTGCCAGCTCACCTCGCACAGTCTCTGGGGCCAACGTCCTGACTTTC; CDR3 protein: CASSPRTVSGANVLTF
V gene: TRBV13; clone size: NA; D gene: NA; J gene: TRBJ2-1; CDR3 DNA: TGTGCCAGCAGCTTCGGAACAGGGCGCAATGAGCAGTTCTTC; CDR3 protein: CASSFGTGRNEQFF
V gene: TRBV5-1; clone size: NA; D gene: TRBD2; J gene: TRBJ2-3; CDR3 DNA: TGCGCCAGCAGTCTAGCGGGGAGCACAGATACGCAGTATTTT; CDR3 protein: CASSLAGSTDTQYF
V gene: TRBV6-5; clone size: NA; D gene: NA; J gene: TRBJ2-1; CDR3 DNA: TGTACCAGCAGTTACGTTGGCGAGCAGTTCTTC; CDR3 protein: CTSSYVGEQFF
V gene: TRBV30; clone size: NA; D gene: NA; J gene: TRBJ1-1; CDR3 DNA: TGTGCCTGGAGTCCTCGAAGGGGGAACACTGAAGCTTTCTTT; CDR3 protein: CAWSPRRGNTEAFF
V gene: TRBV30; clone size: NA; D gene: NA; J gene: TRBJ1-4; CDR3 DNA: TGTGCCTGGAGTCGCGCCTCCCTGAGTGAAAAACTGTTTTTT; CDR3 protein: CAWSRASLSEKLFF
V gene: TRBV6-1; clone size: NA; D gene: NA; J gene: TRBJ2-7; CDR3 DNA: TGTGCCAGCAGTGCCCCAGGGGTCGAGCAGTACTTC; CDR3 protein: CASSAPGVEQYF
V gene: TRBV10-1; clone size: NA; D gene: TRBD1; J gene: TRBJ1-1; CDR3 DNA: TGCGCCAGCAGTGAGTCCCAGGGGGCCGTTACTGAAGCTTTCTTT; CDR3 protein: CASSESQGAVTEAFF
V gene: TRBV4-1; clone size: NA; D gene: TRBD2; J gene: TRBJ2-5; CDR3 DNA: TGCGCCAGCAGCCAAGATCGAGCGGGGGTACAAGAGACCCAGTACTTC; CDR3 protein: CASSQDRAGVQETQYF
V gene: TRBV2; clone size: NA; D gene: TRBD2; J gene: TRBJ2-3; CDR3 DNA: TGTGCCAGCAGTGAAGGGCTAGCGGGTAACACAGATACGCAGTATTTT; CDR3 protein: CASSEGLAGNTDTQYF
V gene: TRBV7-9; clone size: NA; D gene: NA; J gene: TRBJ2-5; CDR3 DNA: TGTGCCAGCAGTTTATCAGGGGAAGAGACCCAGTACTTC; CDR3 protein: CASSLSGEETQYF
V gene: TRBV7-6; clone size: NA; D gene: NA; J gene: TRBJ1-6; CDR3 DNA: TGTGCCAGCAGTCCAAACACAGGGTCTAATTCACCCCTCCACTTT; CDR3 protein: CASSPNTGSNSPLHF
V gene: TRBV7-3; clone size: NA; D gene: NA; J gene: TRBJ1-1; CDR3 DNA: TGTGCCAGCAGCTTAGGGGGGTCAGAAGCTTTCTTT; CDR3 protein: CASSLGGSEAFF
V gene: TRBV5-1; clone size: few; D gene: TRBD1; J gene: TRBJ1-2; CDR3 DNA: TGCGCCAGCAGCTTGGCCCCGGGACAGGGATATGGCTACACCTTC; CDR3 protein: CASSLAPGQGYGYTF
V gene: TRBV18; clone size: NA; D gene: NA; J gene: TRBJ1-5; CDR3 DNA: TGTGCCAGCTCACCCCCGGGGGGGGTGAACAATCAGCCCCAGCATTTT; CDR3 protein: CASSPPGGVNNQPQHF
V gene: TRBV25-1; clone size: NA; D gene: TRBD1; J gene: TRBJ1-6; CDR3 DNA: TGTGCCAGCAGTATGGCAGGGGGCGATGGGTCACCCCTCCACTTT; CDR3 protein: CASSMAGGDGSPLHF
V gene: TRBV6-4; clone size: NA; D gene: NA; J gene: TRBJ1-2; CDR3 DNA: TGTGCCAGCAGTGGAGGGCGCGATGGCTACACCTTC; CDR3 protein: CASSGGRDGYTF
V gene: TRBV9; clone size: once; D gene: TRBD1; J gene: TRBJ1-3; CDR3 DNA: TGTGCCAGCAGCCCATCCCCCACGGGACAGGGGGCGAGTACCATATATTTT; CDR3 protein: CASSPSPTGQGASTIYF
V gene: TRBV7-2; clone size: NA; D gene: TRBD2; J gene: TRBJ2-5; CDR3 DNA: TGTGCCAGCAGCCCATTCCCCGTGGCTAGCGGGGAGAGGGAAGAGACCCAGTACTTC; CDR3 protein: CASSPFPVASGEREETQYF
V gene: TRBV7-2; clone size: NA; D gene: NA; J gene: TRBJ1-1; CDR3 DNA: TGTGCCAGCAGCTTTAAGGGACTATCGGTTGAAGCTTTCTTT; CDR3 protein: CASSFKGLSVEAFF
V gene: TRBV5-8; clone size: NA; D gene: NA; J gene: TRBJ2-7; CDR3 DNA: TGTGCCAGCAGCAATCTCTACGAGCAGTACTTC; CDR3 protein: CASSNLYEQYF
V gene: TRBV6-5; clone size: NA; D gene: NA; J gene: TRBJ1-1; CDR3 DNA: TGTGCCAGCAGTTCGAACAGGATGAACACTGAAGCTTTCTTT; CDR3 protein: CASSSNRMNTEAFF
V gene: TRBV5-1; clone size: NA; D gene: NA; J gene: TRBJ1-3; CDR3 DNA: TGCGCCAGCAGCTTGGGGTCGACTTCTGGAAACACCATATATTTT; CDR3 protein: CASSLGSTSGNTIYF
V gene: TRBV2; clone size: NA; D gene: TRBD1; J gene: TRBJ1-4; CDR3 DNA: TGTGCCAGCCTGGGACAGGGGGCTGAAAAACTGTTTTTT; CDR3 protein: CASLGQGAEKLFF